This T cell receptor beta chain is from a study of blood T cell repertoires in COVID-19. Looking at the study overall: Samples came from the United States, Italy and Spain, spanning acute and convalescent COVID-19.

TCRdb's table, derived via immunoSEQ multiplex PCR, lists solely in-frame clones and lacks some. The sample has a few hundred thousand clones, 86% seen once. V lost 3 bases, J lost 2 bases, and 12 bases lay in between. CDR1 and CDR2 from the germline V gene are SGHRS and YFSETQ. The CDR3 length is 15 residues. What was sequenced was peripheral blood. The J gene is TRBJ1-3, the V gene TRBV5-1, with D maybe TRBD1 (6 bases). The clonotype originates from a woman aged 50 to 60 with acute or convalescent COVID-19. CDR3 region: CASSWDNLPGNTIYF. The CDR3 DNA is TGCGCCAGCAGCTGGGACAATCTCCCTGGAAACACCATATATTTT.